The clone carrying this TCR beta chain occurred many times. As yet, its antigen is unknown. The data belong to a study of identical twins. TCRdb re-called the 5' RACE reads with MiXCR, one entry per CDR3 protein. The sample contains over 550,000 distinct CDR3 sequences, around 7.5% of which appear only once. General study points: The study based its conclusions on cross-sectional statistical analysis and did not follow the same donors. Sequences that were out-of-frame, alpha and twin-shared displayed an excess of low generation probability.

Healthy Caucasians provided all donations. This CDR3 is 13 amino acids long. CDR1 is SQVTM, CDR2 ANQGSEA, per germline. The V end lost 3 bases, the J end lost 4 bases, and 12 bases lay between the germline ends. This same sample was also taken into another study, of yellow fever vaccine responses in identical twins.

V is TRBV29-1 and J is TRBJ2-5; D is unresolved. Sequenced material: PBMCs. The sequence came from a woman aged 18-29 years in good health. The CDR3 coding sequence is TGCAGCGTTGATAACCCCGTAATAGAGACCCAGTACTTC. Its translation: CSVDNPVIETQYF.